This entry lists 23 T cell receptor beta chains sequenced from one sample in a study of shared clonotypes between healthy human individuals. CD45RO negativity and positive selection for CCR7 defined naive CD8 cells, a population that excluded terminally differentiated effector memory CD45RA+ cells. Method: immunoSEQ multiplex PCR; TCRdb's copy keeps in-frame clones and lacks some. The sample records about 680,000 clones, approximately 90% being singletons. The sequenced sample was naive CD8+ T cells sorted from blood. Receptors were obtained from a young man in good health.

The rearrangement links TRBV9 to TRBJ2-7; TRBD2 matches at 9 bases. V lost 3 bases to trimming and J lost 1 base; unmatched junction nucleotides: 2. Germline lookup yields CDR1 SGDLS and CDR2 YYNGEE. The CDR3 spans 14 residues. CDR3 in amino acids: CASSGLAASYEQYF. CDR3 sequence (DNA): TGTGCCAGCAGCGGACTAGCGGCGTCCTACGAGCAGTACTTC.

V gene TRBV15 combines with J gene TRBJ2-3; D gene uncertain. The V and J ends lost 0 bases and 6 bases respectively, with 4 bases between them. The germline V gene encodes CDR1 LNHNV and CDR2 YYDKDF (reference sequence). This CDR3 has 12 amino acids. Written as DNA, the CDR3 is TGTGCCACCAGCAGAGATGTGGATACGCAGTATTTT. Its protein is CATSRDVDTQYF.

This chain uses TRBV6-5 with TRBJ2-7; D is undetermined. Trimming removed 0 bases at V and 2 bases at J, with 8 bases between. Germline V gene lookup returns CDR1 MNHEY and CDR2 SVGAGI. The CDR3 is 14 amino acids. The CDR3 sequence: CASSYSIRTYEQYF. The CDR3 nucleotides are TGTGCCAGCAGTTACTCTATCAGGACCTACGAGCAGTACTTC.

CDR3 sequence reads: CASSLGQTLGTQYF. The CDR3 nucleotides are TGTGCCAGCAGCCTGGGACAGACTTTAGGGACCCAGTACTTC. This rearrangement joins TRBV7-2 to TRBJ2-5; 7 bases line up with TRBD1. CDR1 and CDR2 from the germline V gene are SGHTA and FQGNSA. The CDR3 covers 14 residues. With V trimmed by 5 bases and J by 7 bases, 10 bases remained unmatched. The full variable domain, its missing parts supplied by reference TRBV7-2 and TRBJ2-5, is GAGVSQSPSNKVTEKGKDVELRCDPISGHTALYWYRQSLGQGLEFLIYFQGNSAPDKSGLPSDRFSAERTGGSVSTLTIQRTQQEDSAVYLCASSLGQTLGTQYFGPGTRLLVL.

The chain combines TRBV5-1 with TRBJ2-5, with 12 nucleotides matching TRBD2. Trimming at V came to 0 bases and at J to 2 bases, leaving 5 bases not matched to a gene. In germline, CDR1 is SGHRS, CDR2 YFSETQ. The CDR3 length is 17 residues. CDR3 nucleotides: TGCGCCAGCAGCTTGGGTAGACTAGCGGGAGCGCAAGAGACCCAGTACTTC. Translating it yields CASSLGRLAGAQETQYF.

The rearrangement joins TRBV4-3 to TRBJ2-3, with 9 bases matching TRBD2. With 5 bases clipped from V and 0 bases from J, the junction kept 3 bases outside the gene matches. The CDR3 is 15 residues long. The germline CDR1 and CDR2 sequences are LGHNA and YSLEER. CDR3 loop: CASSVTSGSTDTQYF. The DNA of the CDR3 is TGCGCCAGCAGCGTTACTAGCGGGAGCACAGATACGCAGTATTTT.

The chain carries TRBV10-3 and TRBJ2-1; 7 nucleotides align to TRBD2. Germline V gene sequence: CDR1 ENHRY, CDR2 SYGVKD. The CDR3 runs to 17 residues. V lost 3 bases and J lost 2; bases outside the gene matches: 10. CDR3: CAISDVLAGATYNEQFF. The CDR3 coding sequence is TGTGCCATCAGTGATGTCTTAGCGGGTGCCACCTACAATGAGCAGTTCTTC.

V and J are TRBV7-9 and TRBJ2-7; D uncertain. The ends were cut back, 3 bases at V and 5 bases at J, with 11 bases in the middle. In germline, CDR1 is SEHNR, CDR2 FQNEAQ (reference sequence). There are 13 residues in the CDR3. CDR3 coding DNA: TGTGCCAGCAGCTTCTCCGCAAGGGACGAGCAGTACTTC. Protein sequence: CASSFSARDEQYF.

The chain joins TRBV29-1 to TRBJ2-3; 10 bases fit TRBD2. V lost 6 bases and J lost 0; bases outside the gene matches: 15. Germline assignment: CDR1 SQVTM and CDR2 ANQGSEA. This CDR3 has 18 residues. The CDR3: CSVCNEASGSSSTDTQYF. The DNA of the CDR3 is TGCAGCGTATGCAACGAGGCTAGCGGGAGCTCTAGCACAGATACGCAGTATTTT.

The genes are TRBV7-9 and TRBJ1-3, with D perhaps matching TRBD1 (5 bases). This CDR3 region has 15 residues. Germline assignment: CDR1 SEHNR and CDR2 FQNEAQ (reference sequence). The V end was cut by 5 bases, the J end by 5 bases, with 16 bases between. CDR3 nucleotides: TGTGCCAGCAGCGAACCTTTGTCAGGGAGAAACACCATATATTTT. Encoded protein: CASSEPLSGRNTIYF.

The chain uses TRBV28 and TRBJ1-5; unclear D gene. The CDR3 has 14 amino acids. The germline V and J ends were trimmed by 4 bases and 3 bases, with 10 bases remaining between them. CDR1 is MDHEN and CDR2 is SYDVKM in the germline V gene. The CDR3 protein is CASSSDMNNQPQHF. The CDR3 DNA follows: TGTGCCAGCAGTTCCGACATGAACAATCAGCCCCAGCATTTT.

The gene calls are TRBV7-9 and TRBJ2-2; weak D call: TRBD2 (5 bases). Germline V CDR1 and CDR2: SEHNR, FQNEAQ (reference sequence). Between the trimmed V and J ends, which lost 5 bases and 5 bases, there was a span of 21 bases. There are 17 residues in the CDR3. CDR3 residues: CASSLRAEREETGELFF. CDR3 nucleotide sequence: TGTGCCAGCAGCCTCCGGGCGGAGAGGGAAGAGACCGGGGAGCTGTTTTTT.

The CDR3 bases are TGTGCCAGCTCACCAGTCACTAGCGGGAGGGGGTCCCAAGAGACCCAGTACTTC. It specifies CASSPVTSGRGSQETQYF. The chain couples TRBV18 to TRBJ2-5; 13 nucleotides agree with TRBD2. Germline lookup yields CDR1 KGHSH and CDR2 LQKENI. This CDR3 is built from 18 residues. The trim removed 2 bases at V and 1 base at J, leaving 7 bases unmatched.

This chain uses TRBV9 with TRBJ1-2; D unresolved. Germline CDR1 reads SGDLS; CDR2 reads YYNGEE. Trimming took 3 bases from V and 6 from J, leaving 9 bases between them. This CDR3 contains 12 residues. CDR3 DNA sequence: TGTGCCAGCAGCGCTGGGGTGGATGGCTACACCTTC. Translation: CASSAGVDGYTF.

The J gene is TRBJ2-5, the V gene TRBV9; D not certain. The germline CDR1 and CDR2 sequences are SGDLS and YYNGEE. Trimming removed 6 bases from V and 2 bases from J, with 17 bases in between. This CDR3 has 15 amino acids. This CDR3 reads CASTPHGGAQETQYF. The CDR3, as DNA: TGTGCCAGCACCCCTCACGGCGGCGCTCAAGAGACCCAGTACTTC.

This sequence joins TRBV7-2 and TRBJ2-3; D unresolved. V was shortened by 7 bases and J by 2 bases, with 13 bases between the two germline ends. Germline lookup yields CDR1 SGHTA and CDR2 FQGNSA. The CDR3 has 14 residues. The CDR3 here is CASTGTLHTDTQYF. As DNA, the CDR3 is TGTGCCAGCACCGGAACCCTCCACACAGATACGCAGTATTTT.

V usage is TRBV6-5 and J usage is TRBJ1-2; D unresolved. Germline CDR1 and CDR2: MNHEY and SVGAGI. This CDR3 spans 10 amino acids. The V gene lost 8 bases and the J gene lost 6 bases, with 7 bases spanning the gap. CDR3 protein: CASGSDGYTF. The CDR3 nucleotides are TGTGCCAGCGGCAGCGATGGCTACACCTTC.

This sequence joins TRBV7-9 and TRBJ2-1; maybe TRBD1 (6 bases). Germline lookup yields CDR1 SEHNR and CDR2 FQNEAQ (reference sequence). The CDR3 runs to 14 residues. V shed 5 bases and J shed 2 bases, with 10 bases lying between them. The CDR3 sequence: CASSPGQPYNEQFF. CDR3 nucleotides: TGTGCCAGCAGCCCCGGACAGCCCTACAATGAGCAGTTCTTC.

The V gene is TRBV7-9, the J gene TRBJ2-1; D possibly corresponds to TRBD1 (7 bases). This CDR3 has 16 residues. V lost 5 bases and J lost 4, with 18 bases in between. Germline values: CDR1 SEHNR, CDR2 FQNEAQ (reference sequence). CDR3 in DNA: TGTGCCAGCAGCCCCAAGGGGGGACAGCGATACAATGAGCAGTTCTTC. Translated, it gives CASSPKGGQRYNEQFF.

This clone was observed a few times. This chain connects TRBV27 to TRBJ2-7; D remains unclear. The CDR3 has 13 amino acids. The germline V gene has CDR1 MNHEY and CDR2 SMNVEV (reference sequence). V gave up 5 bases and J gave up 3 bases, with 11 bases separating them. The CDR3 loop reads CASSPTDGYEQYF. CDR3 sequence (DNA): TGTGCCAGCAGTCCTACGGACGGCTACGAGCAGTACTTC.

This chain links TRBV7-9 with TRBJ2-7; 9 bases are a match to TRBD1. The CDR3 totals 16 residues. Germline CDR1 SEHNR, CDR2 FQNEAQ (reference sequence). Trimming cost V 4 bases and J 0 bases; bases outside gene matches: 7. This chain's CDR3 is CASSSSGTGHSYEQYF. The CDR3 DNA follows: TGTGCCAGCAGCTCGTCCGGGACAGGGCACTCCTACGAGCAGTACTTC.

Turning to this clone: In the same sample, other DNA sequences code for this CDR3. The CDR3 region is CASSVEGSSYEQYF. Written as DNA, the CDR3 is TGTGCCAGCAGCGTAGAGGGGAGTTCCTACGAGCAGTACTTC. The chain has TRBV9 and TRBJ2-7; D assignment may be TRBD1 or TRBD2 (5 bases each). Trimming shortened V by 0 bases and J by 1 base, and 8 bases separated the two germline ends. Germline values: CDR1 SGDLS, CDR2 YYNGEE. This CDR3 has 14 residues.

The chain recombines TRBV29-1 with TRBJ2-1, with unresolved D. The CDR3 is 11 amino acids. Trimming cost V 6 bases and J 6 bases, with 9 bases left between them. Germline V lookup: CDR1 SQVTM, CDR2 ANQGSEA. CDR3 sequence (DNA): TGCAGCGTAGCTAGTGCCAATGAGCAGTTCTTC. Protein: CSVASANEQFF.